The rows below give T cell receptor beta chains drawn from one sample of a study of shared clonotypes between healthy human individuals. Clones were sequenced by immunoSEQ multiplex PCR, and TCRdb holds only the in-frame ones, with some missing. The sample shows about 1 million clones, under 80% of them seen only once. Sequencing was performed on memory CD4+ T cells sorted from blood. These receptors were collected from a man younger than 35 in good health. CDR3s include the opening cysteine and the closing phenylalanine or tryptophan. The order of the fields is clone size, J gene, V gene, D gene, CDR3 DNA, CDR3 protein. The D gene is left open where the match is weak. Clone sizes are given selectively: once, few, many, or a class where the clone is expanded.

>-|TRBJ1-5|TRBV18|-
TGTGCCAGCTCCCCCGGTGTCAATAGCAATCAGCCCCAGCATTTT
CASSPGVNSNQPQHF
>-|TRBJ2-5|TRBV11-2|-
TGTGCCAGCAGCTTTACAGCGAGGGAGACCCAGTACTTC
CASSFTARETQYF
>few|TRBJ1-5|TRBV4-2|-
TGTGCCAGCAGCCAAGGGGCCAAGGAGGCCCAGCATTTT
CASSQGAKEAQHF
>-|TRBJ1-4|TRBV18|-
TGTGCCAGCTCACCAGGGTATGAAAAACTGTTTTTT
CASSPGYEKLFF
>few|TRBJ2-2|TRBV7-8|TRBD1
TGTGCCAGCAGCCCACAGGGGCCCGGGGAGCTGTTTTTT
CASSPQGPGELFF
>-|TRBJ2-1|TRBV2|TRBD2
TGTGCCAGCAGTGAAGACGGGGGGAATGAGCAGTTCTTC
CASSEDGGNEQFF
>few|TRBJ2-7|TRBV9|-
TGTGCCAGCAGCGTAGCCCAGGCTGGCGAGCAGTACTTC
CASSVAQAGEQYF
>few|TRBJ2-3|TRBV6-4|-
TGTGCCAGCAGTCCAGGGATCGCAGATACGCAGTATTTT
CASSPGIADTQYF
>-|TRBJ2-7|TRBV5-6|-
TGTGCCAGCAGCCCTTGGACGGTCTCCTACGAGCAGTACTTC
CASSPWTVSYEQYF
>-|TRBJ2-7|TRBV5-1|TRBD1
TGCGCCAGCAGCACGCTTCAGGGGGCTTACGAGCAGTACTTC
CASSTLQGAYEQYF
>-|TRBJ2-7|TRBV11-2|-
TGTGCCAGCAGCTTAGGGTCGGGACCCTACGAGCAGTACTTC
CASSLGSGPYEQYF
>-|TRBJ2-3|TRBV19|-
TGTGCCAGTAGTCTGGGCTACCAGGATACGCAGTATTTT
CASSLGYQDTQYF
>-|TRBJ2-1|TRBV18|-
TGTGCCAGCTCAGCCTGGACCAGTAATGAGCAGTTCTTC
CASSAWTSNEQFF
>-|TRBJ2-7|TRBV4-1|TRBD2
TGCGCCAGCAGCCAAGTTCGATTGAGCGGGGGATTCTCCTACGAGCAGTACTTC
CASSQVRLSGGFSYEQYF
>-|TRBJ1-1|TRBV5-6|-
TGTGCCAGCAGCCACAGCGTAGGCACTGAAGCTTTCTTT
CASSHSVGTEAFF
>-|TRBJ2-2|TRBV27|-
TGTGCCAGCAGTTTATCGGGCTCCGGGGAGCTGTTTTTT
CASSLSGSGELFF
>-|TRBJ2-3|TRBV30|-
TGTGCCGCGAAGAGGGTGGGAGATACGCAGTATTTT
CAAKRVGDTQYF
>-|TRBJ1-2|TRBV6-1|TRBD1
TGTGCCAGCGGATACAGGGGGCACGGCTACACCTTC
CASGYRGHGYTF
>-|TRBJ2-6|TRBV6-6|-
TGTGCCAGCAGGGACAGCTCTGGGGCCAACGTCCTGACTTTC
CASRDSSGANVLTF
>-|TRBJ1-5|TRBV21-1|-
TGTGCCAGCAGGAAACAATCGGACAATCAGCCCCAGCATTTT
CASRKQSDNQPQHF
>-|TRBJ1-5|TRBV5-6|TRBD1
TGTGCCAGCAGCCAGACAGGGCGGTCTCAGCCCCAGCATTTT
CASSQTGRSQPQHF
>once|TRBJ1-1|TRBV2|-
TGTGCCAGCAGTCTCGCCACTGAAGCTTTCTTT
CASSLATEAFF
>-|TRBJ2-3|TRBV7-2|-
TGTGCCAGCAGCACCACTAAGGGAGATACGCAGTATTTT
CASSTTKGDTQYF
>few|TRBJ1-2|TRBV6-1|TRBD1
TGTGCCAGCAGGGAACCGGGACAGGGGATGTTAGATGGCTACACCTTC
CASREPGQGMLDGYTF
>-|TRBJ1-6|TRBV9|-
TGTGCCAGCAGCGCCGACAGCAATAATTCACCCCTCCACTTT
CASSADSNNSPLHF
>-|TRBJ1-2|TRBV28|-
TGTGCCAGCAGTTTAGGGCAGGGATGGTATGGCTACACCTTC
CASSLGQGWYGYTF